These T cell receptor beta chains were read from a single sample in a study of blood T cell repertoires in COVID-19. Libraries were prepared by immunoSEQ multiplex PCR; TCRdb keeps only in-frame clonotypes and omits some of them. The sample gives some 69,000 clones, roughly 90% of which show up once; about 1.3% is in the top ten. The specimen was peripheral blood. These TCRs come from a man aged 60-69 years with acute or convalescent COVID-19. CDR3s include the opening cysteine and the closing phenylalanine or tryptophan. The D gene is left open where the match is weak. Clone size, where shown, is once, few, many, or a class for clones that have expanded.

D gene: TRBD1
clone size: .
V gene: TRBV5-4
J gene: TRBJ1-6
CDR3 protein: CASGLETGDSPLHF
CDR3 DNA: TGTGCCAGCGGATTAGAGACAGGGGATTCACCCCTCCACTTT

D gene: .
clone size: .
V gene: TRBV14
J gene: TRBJ1-3
CDR3 protein: CASSLQGFGNTIYF
CDR3 DNA: TGTGCCAGCAGCCTACAGGGTTTTGGAAACACCATATATTTT

D gene: TRBD1
clone size: .
V gene: TRBV10-2
J gene: TRBJ1-6
CDR3 protein: CASSAGGNSPLHF
CDR3 DNA: TGCGCCAGCAGTGCAGGGGGTAATTCACCCCTCCACTTT

D gene: TRBD2
clone size: .
V gene: TRBV3-1/TRBV3-2
J gene: TRBJ2-5
CDR3 protein: CASSSGAQQETQYF
CDR3 DNA: TGTGCCAGCAGTAGCGGGGCCCAGCAAGAGACCCAGTACTTC

D gene: TRBD2
clone size: .
V gene: TRBV2
J gene: TRBJ2-3
CDR3 protein: CASSFTSGGRTDTQYF
CDR3 DNA: TGTGCCAGCAGTTTCACTAGCGGGGGCCGCACAGATACGCAGTATTTT

D gene: .
clone size: once
V gene: TRBV3-1/TRBV3-2
J gene: TRBJ1-5
CDR3 protein: CASSQRGLEPQHF
CDR3 DNA: TGTGCCAGCAGTCAAAGGGGTCTGGAGCCCCAGCATTTT

D gene: .
clone size: .
V gene: TRBV27
J gene: TRBJ2-1
CDR3 protein: CASSPTGYRYNEQFF
CDR3 DNA: TGTGCCAGCAGTCCTACAGGGTATCGCTACAATGAGCAGTTCTTC

D gene: TRBD2
clone size: .
V gene: TRBV6-1
J gene: TRBJ2-3
CDR3 protein: CASSALSGGSTDTQYF
CDR3 DNA: TGTGCCAGCAGTGCACTTAGCGGGGGGAGCACAGATACGCAGTATTTT

D gene: .
clone size: once
V gene: TRBV18
J gene: TRBJ2-2
CDR3 protein: CASSPYTGELFF
CDR3 DNA: TGTGCCAGCTCACCCTACACCGGGGAGCTGTTTTTT

D gene: TRBD2
clone size: few
V gene: TRBV7-9
J gene: TRBJ2-7
CDR3 protein: CASIGGVSDEQYF
CDR3 DNA: TGTGCCAGCATCGGGGGGGTTTCGGACGAGCAGTACTTC

D gene: .
clone size: .
V gene: TRBV12-3/TRBV12-4
J gene: TRBJ1-6
CDR3 protein: CASSERDSPLHF
CDR3 DNA: TGTGCCAGCAGTGAGAGGGATTCACCCCTCCACTTT

D gene: .
clone size: .
V gene: TRBV5-4
J gene: TRBJ1-1
CDR3 protein: CAGQEDSNTEAFF
CDR3 DNA: TGTGCCGGCCAAGAAGACAGTAACACTGAAGCTTTCTTT

D gene: TRBD1
clone size: .
V gene: TRBV7-9
J gene: TRBJ1-2
CDR3 protein: CASSPGDRTGFYGYTF
CDR3 DNA: TGTGCCAGCAGCCCGGGAGACAGGACAGGGTTTTATGGCTACACCTTC

D gene: .
clone size: .
V gene: TRBV28
J gene: TRBJ1-5
CDR3 protein: CASSLPGGNQPQHF
CDR3 DNA: TGTGCCAGCAGTTTACCGGGAGGCAATCAGCCCCAGCATTTT

D gene: TRBD1
clone size: .
V gene: TRBV12-3/TRBV12-4
J gene: TRBJ1-1
CDR3 protein: CASSFDRVTEAFF
CDR3 DNA: TGTGCCAGCAGTTTCGACAGGGTCACTGAAGCTTTCTTT

D gene: .
clone size: .
V gene: TRBV5-1
J gene: TRBJ1-2
CDR3 protein: CASSLGQNYGYTF
CDR3 DNA: TGCGCCAGCAGCTTGGGACAGAACTATGGCTACACCTTC

D gene: .
clone size: .
V gene: TRBV10-3
J gene: TRBJ1-1
CDR3 protein: CASEDSSNTEAFF
CDR3 DNA: TGTGCCAGCGAGGACAGTTCGAACACTGAAGCTTTCTTT

D gene: .
clone size: .
V gene: TRBV18
J gene: TRBJ2-4
CDR3 protein: CASSPTDRNIQYF
CDR3 DNA: TGTGCCAGCTCACCCACTGACAGAAACATTCAGTACTTC

D gene: .
clone size: .
V gene: TRBV7-9
J gene: TRBJ1-5
CDR3 protein: CASSLETGGHQPQHF
CDR3 DNA: TGTGCCAGCAGCTTAGAGACAGGAGGTCATCAGCCCCAGCATTTT

D gene: .
clone size: once
V gene: TRBV7-9
J gene: TRBJ2-7
CDR3 protein: CASSFWSPVNEQYF
CDR3 DNA: TGTGCCAGCAGCTTCTGGAGCCCTGTGAACGAGCAGTACTTC

D gene: .
clone size: .
V gene: TRBV19
J gene: TRBJ2-5
CDR3 protein: CASNGHEETQYF
CDR3 DNA: TGTGCCAGTAACGGACACGAAGAGACCCAGTACTTC

D gene: TRBD1
clone size: .
V gene: TRBV19
J gene: TRBJ1-5
CDR3 protein: CASREQGLGPQHF
CDR3 DNA: TGTGCCAGTAGAGAACAGGGGTTGGGGCCCCAGCATTTT

D gene: .
clone size: .
V gene: TRBV27
J gene: TRBJ2-7
CDR3 protein: CASSPLGRGTLNEQYF
CDR3 DNA: TGTGCCAGCAGTCCCCTTGGCCGGGGAACTCTCAACGAGCAGTACTTC

D gene: TRBD1
clone size: .
V gene: TRBV7-9
J gene: TRBJ1-1
CDR3 protein: CASSDWTGQAEAFF
CDR3 DNA: TGTGCCAGCAGCGACTGGACAGGGCAAGCTGAAGCTTTCTTT

D gene: .
clone size: .
V gene: TRBV7-9
J gene: TRBJ2-5
CDR3 protein: CASSRAQGTQETQYF
CDR3 DNA: TGTGCCAGCAGCCGGGCTCAGGGGACCCAAGAGACCCAGTACTTC

D gene: .
clone size: .
V gene: TRBV2
J gene: TRBJ2-1
CDR3 protein: CASTTLGNPTNEQFF
CDR3 DNA: TGTGCCAGCACCACTCTAGGTAACCCAACAAATGAGCAGTTCTTC

D gene: TRBD1
clone size: few
V gene: TRBV9
J gene: TRBJ1-5
CDR3 protein: CASSRTGGNQPQHF
CDR3 DNA: TGTGCCAGCAGCCGGACAGGGGGAAATCAGCCCCAGCATTTT

D gene: TRBD1
clone size: .
V gene: TRBV7-6
J gene: TRBJ2-7
CDR3 protein: CASSLGQGTYEQYF
CDR3 DNA: TGTGCCAGCAGCCTAGGACAGGGGACATACGAGCAGTACTTC

D gene: .
clone size: .
V gene: TRBV10-2
J gene: TRBJ1-5
CDR3 protein: CASRRQAHQPQHF
CDR3 DNA: TGCGCCAGCAGAAGACAGGCGCATCAGCCCCAGCATTTT

D gene: TRBD1
clone size: .
V gene: TRBV5-1
J gene: TRBJ2-7
CDR3 protein: CASSQSTGTGYYEQYF
CDR3 DNA: TGCGCCAGCAGCCAAAGTACCGGGACAGGATACTACGAGCAGTACTTC

D gene: TRBD1
clone size: .
V gene: TRBV24-1
J gene: TRBJ1-1
CDR3 protein: CATSDSTGGGVNTEAFF
CDR3 DNA: TGTGCCACCAGTGATTCCACAGGGGGCGGGGTGAACACTGAAGCTTTCTTT

D gene: .
clone size: .
V gene: TRBV15
J gene: TRBJ1-6
CDR3 protein: CATSRLNLPDSNSPLHF
CDR3 DNA: TGTGCCACCAGCAGACTCAATCTACCGGACAGTAATTCACCCCTCCACTTT

D gene: TRBD1
clone size: .
V gene: TRBV20-1
J gene: TRBJ1-3
CDR3 protein: CSASPSMPRAKKGGGNTIYF
CDR3 DNA: TGCAGTGCTAGTCCTTCAATGCCCCGCGCCAAAAAAGGGGGCGGAAACACCATATATTTT

D gene: .
clone size: .
V gene: TRBV25-1
J gene: TRBJ1-5
CDR3 protein: CASSQLSNQPQHF
CDR3 DNA: TGTGCCAGCAGTCAGTTATCAAATCAGCCCCAGCATTTT

D gene: TRBD1
clone size: .
V gene: TRBV14
J gene: TRBJ1-2
CDR3 protein: CASSQRLTGSGGYTF
CDR3 DNA: TGTGCCAGCAGCCAACGCCTGACAGGGTCGGGAGGCTACACCTTC

D gene: .
clone size: .
V gene: TRBV7-7
J gene: TRBJ1-1
CDR3 protein: CASSLKANTEAFF
CDR3 DNA: TGTGCCAGCAGCTTAAAAGCGAACACTGAAGCTTTCTTT

D gene: .
clone size: .
V gene: TRBV20-1
J gene: TRBJ2-3
CDR3 protein: CSVDNTDTQYF
CDR3 DNA: TGCAGTGTGGACAACACAGATACGCAGTATTTT